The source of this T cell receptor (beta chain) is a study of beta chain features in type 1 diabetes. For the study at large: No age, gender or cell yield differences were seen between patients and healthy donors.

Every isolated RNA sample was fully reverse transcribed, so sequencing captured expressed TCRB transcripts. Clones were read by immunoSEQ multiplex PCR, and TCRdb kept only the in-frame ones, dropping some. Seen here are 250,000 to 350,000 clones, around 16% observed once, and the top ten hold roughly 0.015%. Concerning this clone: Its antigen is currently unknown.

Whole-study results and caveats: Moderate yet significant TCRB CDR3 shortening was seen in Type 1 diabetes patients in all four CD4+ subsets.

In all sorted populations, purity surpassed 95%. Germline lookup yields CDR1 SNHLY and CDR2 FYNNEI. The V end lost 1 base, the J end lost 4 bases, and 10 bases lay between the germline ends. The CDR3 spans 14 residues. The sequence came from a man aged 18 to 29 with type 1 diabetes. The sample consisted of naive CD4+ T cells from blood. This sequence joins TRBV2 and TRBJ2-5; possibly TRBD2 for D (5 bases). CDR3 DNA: TGTGCCAGCAGTGAAGACGCAGCGGTAGAGACCCAGTACTTC. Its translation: CASSEDAAVETQYF.